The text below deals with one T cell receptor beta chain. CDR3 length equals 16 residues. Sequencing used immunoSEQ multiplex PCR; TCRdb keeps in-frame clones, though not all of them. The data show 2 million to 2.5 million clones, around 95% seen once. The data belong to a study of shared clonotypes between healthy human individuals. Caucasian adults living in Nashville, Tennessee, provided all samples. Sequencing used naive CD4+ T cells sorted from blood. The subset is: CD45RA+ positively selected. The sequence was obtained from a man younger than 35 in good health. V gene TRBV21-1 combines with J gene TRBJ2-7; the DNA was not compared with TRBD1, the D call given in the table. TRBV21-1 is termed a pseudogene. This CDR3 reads CASSKGVRGQGYEQYF. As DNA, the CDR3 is TGTGCCAGCAGCAAAGGAGTTAGGGGACAGGGCTACGAGCAGTACTTC.